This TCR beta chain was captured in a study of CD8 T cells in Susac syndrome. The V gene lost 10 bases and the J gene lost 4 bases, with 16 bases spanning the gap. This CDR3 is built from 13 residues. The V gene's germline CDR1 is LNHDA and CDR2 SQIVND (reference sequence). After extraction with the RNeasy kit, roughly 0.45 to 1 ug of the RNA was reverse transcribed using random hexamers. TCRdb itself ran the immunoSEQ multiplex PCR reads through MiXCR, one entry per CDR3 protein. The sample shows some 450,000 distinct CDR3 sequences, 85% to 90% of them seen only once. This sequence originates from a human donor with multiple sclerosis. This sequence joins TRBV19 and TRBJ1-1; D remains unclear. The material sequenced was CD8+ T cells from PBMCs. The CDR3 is CATAAVGGTEAFF. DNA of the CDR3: TGTGCCACTGCAGCGGTTGGAGGCACTGAAGCTTTCTTT.